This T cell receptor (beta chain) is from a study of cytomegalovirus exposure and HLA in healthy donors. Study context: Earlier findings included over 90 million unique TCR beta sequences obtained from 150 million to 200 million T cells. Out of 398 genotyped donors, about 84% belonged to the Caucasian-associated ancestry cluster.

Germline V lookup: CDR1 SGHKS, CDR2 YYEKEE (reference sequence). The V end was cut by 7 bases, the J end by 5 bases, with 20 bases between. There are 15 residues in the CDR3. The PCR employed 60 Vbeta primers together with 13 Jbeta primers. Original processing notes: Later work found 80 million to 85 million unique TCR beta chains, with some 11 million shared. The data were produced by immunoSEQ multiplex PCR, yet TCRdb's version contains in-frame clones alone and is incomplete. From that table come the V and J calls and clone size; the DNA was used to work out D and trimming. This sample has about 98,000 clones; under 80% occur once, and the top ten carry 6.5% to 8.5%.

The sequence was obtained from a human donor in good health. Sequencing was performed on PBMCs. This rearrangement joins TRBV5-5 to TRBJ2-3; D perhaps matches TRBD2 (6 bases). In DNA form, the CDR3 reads TGTGCCAGCGGAGGTGCGGGGTTAGTTGGAGATACGCAGTATTTT. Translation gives CASGGAGLVGDTQYF.